This TCR beta chain was recorded in a study of OX40 agonist ivuxolimab in advanced cancers. Measured with immunoSEQ multiplex PCR; TCRdb has only the in-frame clones, and not every one. This sample has around 61,000 clones, with approximately 78% found just once. This clone was observed once. The length of the CDR3 is 13 residues. The germline V gene encodes CDR1 GTSNPN and CDR2 SVGIG (reference sequence). The sample here was CD4+ or CD8+ T cells sorted from blood, taken in a trial of the OX40 agonist ivuxolimab. The clonotype was recovered from an adult with an advanced solid tumor such as melanoma, head and neck, liver or kidney cancer. The gene calls are TRBV30 and TRBJ2-7, with D perhaps TRBD2 (5 bases). The CDR3 DNA is TGTGCGCGGGTCGGAAACAGCTCCTACGAGCAGTACTTC. This sequence encodes CARVGNSSYEQYF.